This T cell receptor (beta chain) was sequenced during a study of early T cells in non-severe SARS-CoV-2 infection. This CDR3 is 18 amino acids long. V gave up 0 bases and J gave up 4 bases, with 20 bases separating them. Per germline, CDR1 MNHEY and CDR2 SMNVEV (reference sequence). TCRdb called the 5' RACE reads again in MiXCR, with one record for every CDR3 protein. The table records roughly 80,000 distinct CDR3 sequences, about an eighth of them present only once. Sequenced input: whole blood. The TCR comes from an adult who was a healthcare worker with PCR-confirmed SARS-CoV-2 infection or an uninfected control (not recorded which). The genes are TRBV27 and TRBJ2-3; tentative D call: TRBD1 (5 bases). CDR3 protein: CASSLSIGSDMVSDTQYF. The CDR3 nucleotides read TGTGCCAGCAGTTTATCGATTGGGTCGGACATGGTTTCAGATACGCAGTATTTT.